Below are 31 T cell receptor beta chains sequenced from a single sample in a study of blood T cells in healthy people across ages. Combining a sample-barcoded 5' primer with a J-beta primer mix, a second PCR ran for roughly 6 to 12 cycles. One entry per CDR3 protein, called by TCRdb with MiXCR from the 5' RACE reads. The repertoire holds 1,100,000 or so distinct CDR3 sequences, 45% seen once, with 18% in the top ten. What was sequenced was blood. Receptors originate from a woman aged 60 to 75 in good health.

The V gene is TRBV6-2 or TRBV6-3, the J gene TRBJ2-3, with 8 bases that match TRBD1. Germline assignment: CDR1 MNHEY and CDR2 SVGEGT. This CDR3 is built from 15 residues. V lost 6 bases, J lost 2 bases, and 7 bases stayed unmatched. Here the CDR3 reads CASRRQGAATDTQYF. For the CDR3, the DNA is TGTGCCAGCAGACGCCAGGGGGCGGCCACAGATACGCAGTATTTT.

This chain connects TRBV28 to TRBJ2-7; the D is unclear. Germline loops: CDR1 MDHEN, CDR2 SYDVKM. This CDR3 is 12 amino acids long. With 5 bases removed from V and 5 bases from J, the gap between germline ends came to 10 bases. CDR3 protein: CASSPHRDEQYF. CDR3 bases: TGTGCCAGCAGTCCCCATAGGGACGAGCAGTACTTC.

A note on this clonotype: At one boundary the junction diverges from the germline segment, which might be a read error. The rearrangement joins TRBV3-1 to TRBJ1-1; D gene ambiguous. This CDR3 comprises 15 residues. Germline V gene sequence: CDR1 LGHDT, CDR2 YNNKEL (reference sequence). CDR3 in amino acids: CASSQEGGGKTVAFF. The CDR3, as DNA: TGTGCCAGCAGCCAAGAAGGCGGAGGGAAGACTGTAGCTTTCTTT. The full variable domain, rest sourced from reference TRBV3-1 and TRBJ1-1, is DTAVSQTPKYLVTQMGNDKSIKCEQNLGHDTMYWYKQDSKKFLKIMFSYNNKELIINETVPNRFSPKSPDKAHLNLHINSLELGDSAVYFCASSQEGGGKTVAFFGQGTRLTVV.

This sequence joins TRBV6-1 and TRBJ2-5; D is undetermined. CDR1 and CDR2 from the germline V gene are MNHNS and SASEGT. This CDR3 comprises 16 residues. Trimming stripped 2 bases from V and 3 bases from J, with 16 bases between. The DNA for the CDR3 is TGTGCCAGCAGTGAATTCTGGGTAATCAGCGAAGAGACCCAGTACTTC. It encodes CASSEFWVISEETQYF.

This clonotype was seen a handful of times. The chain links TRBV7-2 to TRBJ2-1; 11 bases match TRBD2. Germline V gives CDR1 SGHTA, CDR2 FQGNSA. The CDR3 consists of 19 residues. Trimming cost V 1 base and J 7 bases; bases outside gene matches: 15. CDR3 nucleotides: TGTGCCAGCAGCTTAGGGGCTAGCGGGAGGAGGGTTGGGAGGAATGAGCAGTTCTTC. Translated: CASSLGASGRRVGRNEQFF.

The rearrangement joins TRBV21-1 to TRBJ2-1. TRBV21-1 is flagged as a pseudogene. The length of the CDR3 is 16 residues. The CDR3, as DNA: TGTGCCAGCAGCAAAGACCGACAGGAGACCTACAATGAGCAGTTCTTC. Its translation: CASSKDRQETYNEQFF.

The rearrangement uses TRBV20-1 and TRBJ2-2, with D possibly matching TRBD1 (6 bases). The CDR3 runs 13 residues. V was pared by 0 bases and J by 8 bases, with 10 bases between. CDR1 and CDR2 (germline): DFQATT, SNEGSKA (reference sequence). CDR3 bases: TGCAGTGCTAGAGAACAGGGATGGGGGGAGCTGTTTTTT. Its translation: CSAREQGWGELFF.

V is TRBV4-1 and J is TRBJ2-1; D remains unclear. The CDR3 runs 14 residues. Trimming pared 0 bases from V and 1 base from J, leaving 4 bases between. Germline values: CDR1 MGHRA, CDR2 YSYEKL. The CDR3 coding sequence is TGCGCCAGCAGCCAAGATCTATCCTACAATGAGCAGTTCTTC. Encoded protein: CASSQDLSYNEQFF.

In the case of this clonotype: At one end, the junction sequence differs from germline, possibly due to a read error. The CDR3 nucleotides are TGTGCCAGCAGTTTCTCCCCCACCTACGGGCAGTACTTC. Its protein is CASSFSPTYGQYF. The V gene is TRBV27, the J gene TRBJ2-7; D ambiguous. Germline-derived CDR1 and CDR2 are MNHEY and SMNVEV (reference sequence). This CDR3 spans 13 amino acids.

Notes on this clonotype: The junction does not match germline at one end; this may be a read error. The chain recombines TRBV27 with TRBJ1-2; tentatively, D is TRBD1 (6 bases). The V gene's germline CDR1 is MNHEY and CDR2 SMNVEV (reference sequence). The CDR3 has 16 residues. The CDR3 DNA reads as TGTGCCAGCAGTTCAAATGGACAGTTCCTATTCTATGGCCACACCTTC. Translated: CASSSNGQFLFYGHTF.

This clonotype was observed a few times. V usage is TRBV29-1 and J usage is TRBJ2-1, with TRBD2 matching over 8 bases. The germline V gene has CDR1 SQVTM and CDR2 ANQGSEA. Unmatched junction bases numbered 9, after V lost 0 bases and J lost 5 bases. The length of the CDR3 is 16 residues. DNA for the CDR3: TGCAGCGTTGAAGATAGGGCTAGCGGGCATCACAATGAGCAGTTCTTC. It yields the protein CSVEDRASGHHNEQFF.

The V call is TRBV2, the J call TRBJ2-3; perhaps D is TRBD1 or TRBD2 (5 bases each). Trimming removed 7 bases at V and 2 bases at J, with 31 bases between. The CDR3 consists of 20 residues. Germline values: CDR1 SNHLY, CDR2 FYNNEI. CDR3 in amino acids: CASISPGFGQNEGSTDTQYF. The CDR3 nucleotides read TGTGCCAGCATCTCCCCGGGTTTTGGACAAAACGAGGGGTCCACAGATACGCAGTATTTT.

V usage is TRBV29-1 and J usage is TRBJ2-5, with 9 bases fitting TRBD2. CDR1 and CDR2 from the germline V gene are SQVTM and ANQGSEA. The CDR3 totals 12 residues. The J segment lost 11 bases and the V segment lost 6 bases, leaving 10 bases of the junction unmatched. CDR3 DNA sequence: TGCAGCGTAAGACTAGCGGACAATAAGCAGTACTTC. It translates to CSVRLADNKQYF.

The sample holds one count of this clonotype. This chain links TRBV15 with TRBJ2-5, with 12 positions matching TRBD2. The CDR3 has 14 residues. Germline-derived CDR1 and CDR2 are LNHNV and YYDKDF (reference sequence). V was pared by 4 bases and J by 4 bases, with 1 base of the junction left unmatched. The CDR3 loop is CATSKTSGGETQYF. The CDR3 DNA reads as TGTGCCACCAGCAAGACTAGCGGGGGAGAGACCCAGTACTTC.

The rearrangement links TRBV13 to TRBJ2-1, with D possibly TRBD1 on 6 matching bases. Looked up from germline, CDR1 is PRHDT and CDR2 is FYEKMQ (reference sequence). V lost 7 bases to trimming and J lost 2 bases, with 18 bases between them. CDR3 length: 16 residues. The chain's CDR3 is CASTLRGGLAYNEQFF. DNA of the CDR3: TGTGCCAGCACCCTCAGGGGCGGACTCGCCTACAATGAGCAGTTCTTC.

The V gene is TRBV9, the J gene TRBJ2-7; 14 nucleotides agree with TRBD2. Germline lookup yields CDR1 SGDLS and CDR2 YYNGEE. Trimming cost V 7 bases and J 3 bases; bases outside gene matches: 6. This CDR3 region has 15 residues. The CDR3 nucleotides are TGTGCCAGCGCCCCGGGGACTAGCGGGAGCTACGAGCAGTACTTC. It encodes CASAPGTSGSYEQYF.

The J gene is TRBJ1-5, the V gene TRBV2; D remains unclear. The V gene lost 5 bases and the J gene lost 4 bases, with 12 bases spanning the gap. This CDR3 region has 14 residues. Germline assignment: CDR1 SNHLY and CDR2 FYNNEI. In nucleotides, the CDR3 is TGTGCCAGCAGTAGAAACACAGTAAATCAGCCCCAGCATTTT. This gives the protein CASSRNTVNQPQHF. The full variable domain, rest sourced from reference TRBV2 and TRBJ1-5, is EPEVTQTPSHQVTQMGQEVILRCVPISNHLYFYWYRQILGQKVEFLVSFYNNEISEKSEIFDDQFSVERPDGSNFTLKIRSTKLEDSAMYFCASSRNTVNQPQHFGDGTRLSIL.

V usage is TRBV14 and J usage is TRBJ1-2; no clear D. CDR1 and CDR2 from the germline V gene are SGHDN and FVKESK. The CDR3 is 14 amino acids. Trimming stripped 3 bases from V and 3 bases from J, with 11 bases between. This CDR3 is CASSQNRQDYGYTF. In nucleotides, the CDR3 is TGTGCCAGCAGCCAGAATCGGCAGGACTATGGCTACACCTTC.

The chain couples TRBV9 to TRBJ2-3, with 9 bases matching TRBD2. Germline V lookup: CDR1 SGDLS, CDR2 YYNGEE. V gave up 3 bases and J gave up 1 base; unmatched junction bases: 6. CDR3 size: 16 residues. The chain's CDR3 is CASSAFEREGTDTQYF. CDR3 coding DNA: TGTGCCAGCAGCGCTTTTGAGCGGGAGGGCACAGATACGCAGTATTTT. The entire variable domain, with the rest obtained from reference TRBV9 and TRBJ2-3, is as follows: DSGVTQTPKHLITATGQRVTLRCSPRSGDLSVYWYQQSLDQGLQFLIQYYNGEERAKGNILERFSAQQFPDLHSELNLSSLELGDSALYFCASSAFEREGTDTQYFGPGTRLTVL.

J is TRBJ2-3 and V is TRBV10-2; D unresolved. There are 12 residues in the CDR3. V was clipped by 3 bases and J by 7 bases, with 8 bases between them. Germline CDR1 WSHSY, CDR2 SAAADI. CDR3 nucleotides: TGCGCCAGCAGTGAACCAGCACATACGCAGTATTTT. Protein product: CASSEPAHTQYF.

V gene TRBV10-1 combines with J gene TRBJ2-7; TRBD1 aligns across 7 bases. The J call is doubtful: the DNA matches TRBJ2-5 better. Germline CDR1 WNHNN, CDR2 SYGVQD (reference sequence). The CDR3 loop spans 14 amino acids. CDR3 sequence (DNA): TGCGCCAGCAGTGAGTCGGGACAGTCGAAGACCCAGTACTTC. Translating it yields CASSESGQSKTQYF.

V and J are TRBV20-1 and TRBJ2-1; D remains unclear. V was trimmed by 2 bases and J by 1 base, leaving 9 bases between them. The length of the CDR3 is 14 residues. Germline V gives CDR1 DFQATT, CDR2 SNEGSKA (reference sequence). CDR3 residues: CSARKLISYNEQFF. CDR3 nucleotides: TGCAGTGCTAGAAAGTTAATTTCCTACAATGAGCAGTTCTTC.

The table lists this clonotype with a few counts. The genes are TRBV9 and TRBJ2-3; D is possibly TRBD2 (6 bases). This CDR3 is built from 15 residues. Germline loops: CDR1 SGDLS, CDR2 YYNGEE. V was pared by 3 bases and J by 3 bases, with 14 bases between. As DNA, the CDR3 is TGTGCCAGCAGCGGGGGGGACGGCACAACAGATACGCAGTATTTT. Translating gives CASSGGDGTTDTQYF.

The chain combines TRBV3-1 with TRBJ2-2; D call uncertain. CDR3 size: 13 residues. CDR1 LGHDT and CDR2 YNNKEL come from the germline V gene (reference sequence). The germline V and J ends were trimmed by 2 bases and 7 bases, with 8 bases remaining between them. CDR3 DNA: TGTGCCAGCAGCCAAATGTCTGTCGGGGAGCTGTTTTTT. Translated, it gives CASSQMSVGELFF.

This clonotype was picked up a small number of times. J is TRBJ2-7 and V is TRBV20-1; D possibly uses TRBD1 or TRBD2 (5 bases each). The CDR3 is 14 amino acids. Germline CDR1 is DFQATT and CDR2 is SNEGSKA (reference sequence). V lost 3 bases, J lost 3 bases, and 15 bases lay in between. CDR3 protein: CSASRGRFYYEQYF. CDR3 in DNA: TGCAGTGCTAGTCGGGGCAGGTTTTACTACGAGCAGTACTTC.

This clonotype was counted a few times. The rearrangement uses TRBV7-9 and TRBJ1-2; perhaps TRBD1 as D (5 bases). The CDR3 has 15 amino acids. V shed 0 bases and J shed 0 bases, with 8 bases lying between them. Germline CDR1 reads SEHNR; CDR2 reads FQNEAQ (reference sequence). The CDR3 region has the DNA TGTGCCAGCAGCTTAGCCGGGGGAGCTAACTATGGCTACACCTTC. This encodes CASSLAGGANYGYTF.

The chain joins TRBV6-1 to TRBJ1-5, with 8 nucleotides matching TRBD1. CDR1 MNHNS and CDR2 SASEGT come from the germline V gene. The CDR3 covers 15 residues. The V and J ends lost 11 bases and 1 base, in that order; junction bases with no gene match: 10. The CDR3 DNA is TGTGCCGGATCGGAGACAGGGGAAAGCAATCAGCCCCAGCATTTT. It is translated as CAGSETGESNQPQHF.

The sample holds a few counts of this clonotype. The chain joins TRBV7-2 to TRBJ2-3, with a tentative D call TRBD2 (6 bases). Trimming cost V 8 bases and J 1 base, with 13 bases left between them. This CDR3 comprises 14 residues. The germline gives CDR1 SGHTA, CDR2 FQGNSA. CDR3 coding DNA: TGTGCCAGCGGCGGGTGGGGGGGCACAGATACGCAGTATTTT. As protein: CASGGWGGTDTQYF.

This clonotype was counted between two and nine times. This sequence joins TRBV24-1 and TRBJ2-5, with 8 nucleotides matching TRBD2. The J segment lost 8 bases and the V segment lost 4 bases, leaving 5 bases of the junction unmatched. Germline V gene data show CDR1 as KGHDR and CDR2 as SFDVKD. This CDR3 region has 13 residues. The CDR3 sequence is CATSEAGGGTQYF. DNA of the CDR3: TGTGCCACCAGTGAGGCCGGGGGGGGCACCCAGTACTTC.

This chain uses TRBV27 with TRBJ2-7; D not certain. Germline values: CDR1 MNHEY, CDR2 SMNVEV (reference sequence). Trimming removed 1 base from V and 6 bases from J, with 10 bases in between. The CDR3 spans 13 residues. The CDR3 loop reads CASSLWAGGEQYF. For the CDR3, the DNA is TGTGCCAGCAGTTTATGGGCCGGTGGCGAGCAGTACTTC.

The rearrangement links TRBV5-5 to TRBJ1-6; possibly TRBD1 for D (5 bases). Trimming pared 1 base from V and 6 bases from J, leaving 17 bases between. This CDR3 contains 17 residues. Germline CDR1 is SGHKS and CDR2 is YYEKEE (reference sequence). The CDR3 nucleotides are TGTGCCAGCAGCTTGTCACAGCCCGGGACCCTTAATTCACCCCTCCACTTT. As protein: CASSLSQPGTLNSPLHF.